The 12 T cell receptor beta chains below come from one sample, sequenced in a study of OX40 agonist ivuxolimab in advanced cancers. TCRdb's table, derived via immunoSEQ multiplex PCR, lists solely in-frame clones and lacks some. Of about 64,000 clones in the sample, around 80% were seen once. The sample was CD4+ or CD8+ T cells sorted from blood, taken in a trial of the OX40 agonist ivuxolimab. These receptors were obtained from an adult with an advanced solid tumor such as melanoma, head and neck, liver or kidney cancer.

In regard to this clone: The same CDR3 arises from other DNA sequences in this sample as well. This chain uses TRBV18 with TRBJ2-5; D gene ambiguous. Germline V CDR1 and CDR2: KGHSH, LQKENI. Deletions cut 1 base from V and 3 bases from J, with 0 bases between. The CDR3 runs 11 residues. The CDR3 DNA sequence: TGTGCCAGCTCACCACAAGAGACCCAGTACTTC. It codes for CASSPQETQYF.

The V and J genes are TRBV30 and TRBJ2-5, with TRBD1 matching over 8 bases. Germline CDR1 GTSNPN, CDR2 SVGIG (reference sequence). The CDR3 totals 14 residues. V lost 4 bases and J lost 9; bases outside the gene matches: 13. The CDR3 region has the DNA TGTGCCTGGACCCTAGACAGGGGCCGGGTGGCCCAGTACTTC. Amino acids: CAWTLDRGRVAQYF.

V is TRBV6-5 and J is TRBJ1-3; D gene ambiguous. Looked up from germline, CDR1 is MNHEY and CDR2 is SVGAGI. V was cut by 0 bases and J by 7 bases, with 10 bases left in between. This CDR3 spans 14 amino acids. Here the CDR3 DNA reads TGTGCCAGCAGTTACTCGGCAAGGAGTAACACCATATATTTT. Translating it yields CASSYSARSNTIYF.

This chain links TRBV18 with TRBJ1-3, with D hard to call. V was shortened by 2 bases and J by 2 bases, with 10 bases between the two germline ends. In germline, CDR1 is KGHSH, CDR2 LQKENI. The CDR3 has 15 amino acids. The CDR3 DNA follows: TGTGCCAGCTCACCATCCTGGGGAACTGGAAACACCATATATTTT. Translation gives CASSPSWGTGNTIYF.

DNA of the CDR3: TGTGCCAGCTCAGGGGAGACCCAGTACTTC. Encoded protein: CASSGETQYF. The V and J genes are TRBV18 and TRBJ2-5; D unresolved. Germline CDR1 reads KGHSH; CDR2 reads LQKENI. Trimming pared 5 bases from V and 5 bases from J, leaving 3 bases between. This CDR3 is 10 amino acids long.

The V and J genes are TRBV5-4 and TRBJ2-2; 8 bases map to TRBD1. This CDR3 region has 16 residues. The junction had 4 bases not matched to a gene; V was cut back by 2 bases and J by 1 base. From germline, CDR1 is SGHNT and CDR2 YYREEE (reference sequence). CDR3 sequence: CASSLDRGLNTGELFF. In DNA form, the CDR3 reads TGTGCCAGCAGCTTAGACAGGGGACTGAACACCGGGGAGCTGTTTTTT.

The count of this clone is one. The V call is TRBV9, the J call TRBJ2-3; D is perhaps TRBD2 (5 bases). The germline V gene encodes CDR1 SGDLS and CDR2 YYNGEE. This CDR3 comprises 15 residues. V lost 3 bases and J 3 bases, leaving 14 bases between the germline ends. CDR3 sequence: CASSGLLGGTDTQYF. Here the CDR3 DNA reads TGTGCCAGCAGCGGGCTCCTCGGCGGGACAGATACGCAGTATTTT.

Comment on this clone: The same CDR3 arises from other DNA sequences in this sample as well. The chain uses TRBV27 and TRBJ1-2, with D maybe TRBD1 (5 bases). Germline-derived CDR1 and CDR2 are MNHEY and SMNVEV (reference sequence). The CDR3 is 12 residues long. The V gene lost 4 bases and the J gene lost 7 bases, with 10 bases spanning the gap. The CDR3 region has the DNA TGTGCCAGCAGTTCTCAGGGAATTGGCTACACCTTC. The encoded protein is CASSSQGIGYTF.

This chain joins TRBV7-2 and TRBJ1-2; D is ambiguous. This CDR3 has 14 residues. The V gene's germline CDR1 is SGHTA and CDR2 FQGNSA. V lost 8 bases, J lost 0 bases, and 13 bases lay in between. CDR3 nucleotides: TGTGCCAGCCGTCACCCACAAGCTAACTATGGCTACACCTTC. Protein sequence: CASRHPQANYGYTF.

The chain carries TRBV29-1 and TRBJ1-4; 7 nucleotides line up with TRBD1. Trimming at V came to 6 bases and at J to 6 bases, leaving 13 bases not matched to a gene. CDR1 and CDR2 (germline): SQVTM, ANQGSEA. The CDR3 contains 15 residues. CDR3 coding DNA: TGCAGCGTCAATCTTATGACAGGGAGTTATGAAAAACTGTTTTTT. It is translated as CSVNLMTGSYEKLFF.

This clone was observed a few times. The chain has TRBV7-9 and TRBJ2-7, with 12 positions matching TRBD2. CDR3 length: 16 residues. Per the germline V gene, CDR1 is SEHNR and CDR2 is FQNEAQ (reference sequence). J was trimmed by 7 bases and V by 1 base; bases with no gene match: 8. CDR3 loop: CASSLDTSGGPREQYF. The CDR3 region has the DNA TGTGCCAGCAGCTTAGATACTAGCGGGGGGCCGAGGGAGCAGTACTTC.

This chain uses TRBV19 with TRBJ1-1; TRBD1 matches at 8 bases. With V trimmed by 6 bases and J by 6 bases, 12 bases remained unmatched. There are 15 residues in the CDR3. The germline CDR1 and CDR2 sequences are LNHDA and SQIVND (reference sequence). The CDR3 loop is CASSTRGPPSAEAFF. The DNA for the CDR3 is TGTGCCAGTAGCACCAGGGGGCCCCCAAGCGCTGAAGCTTTCTTT.